This T cell receptor beta chain was found in a study of T cell changes during pregnancy in multiple sclerosis. This CDR3 spans 15 amino acids. Germline CDR1 reads SGHRS; CDR2 reads YFSETQ. V trimming: 0 bases; J trimming: 3 bases; junction bases outside the gene matches: 5. This clone was detected once. Repertoires were generated with immunoSEQ multiplex PCR, while TCRdb's copy carries only in-frame clones and drops some. This sample has about 70,000 clones, with about 91% found just once. This clonotype was obtained from a female donor with multiple sclerosis, enrolled in a pregnancy study. The chain links TRBV5-1 to TRBJ2-7, with 8 bases lining up with TRBD2. The sample was peripheral blood, taken after pregnancy. CDR3 nucleotide sequence: TGCGCCAGCAGCTTGGAAGCGGGAGCGTACTACGAGCAGTACTTC. Translating gives CASSLEAGAYYEQYF.